This is a list of T cell receptor beta chains from one sample in a study of siplizumab effects on memory and regulatory T cells. Only in-frame clones appear in the TCRdb table, and some are missing; sequencing was by immunoSEQ multiplex PCR. Of around 110,000 clones in the sample, 90% to 95% were seen once. Sequences were obtained from non-Treg CD4+ T cells sorted from blood. Source of these receptors: a human donor in good health. Both conserved end residues are part of each CDR3. A D gene is named only where the DNA matches it firmly. A row's size may be missing; if present it is once, few, many or a size class.

J: TRBJ2-3
D: .
V: TRBV7-7
size: .
CDR3: CASSLALTDTQYF
DNA: TGTGCCAGCAGCTTAGCGTTGACAGATACGCAGTATTTT

J: TRBJ1-1
D: .
V: TRBV7-9
size: .
CDR3: CASSSLQKGEAFF
DNA: TGTGCCAGCAGCTCCCTTCAGAAGGGTGAAGCTTTCTTT

J: TRBJ2-7
D: .
V: TRBV21-1
size: few
CDR3: CAGTGPEQYF
DNA: TGTGCCGGGACAGGGCCCGAGCAGTACTTC

J: TRBJ2-5
D: .
V: TRBV5-6
size: .
CDR3: CASSLSGSLETQYF
DNA: TGTGCCAGCAGCCTCTCCGGGAGCTTAGAGACCCAGTACTTC

J: TRBJ2-4
D: TRBD2
V: TRBV5-3
size: .
CDR3: CARSFGRTSEQPSPLAKNIQYF
DNA: TGTGCCAGAAGCTTCGGGAGGACTAGCGAACAACCTTCGCCCTTAGCCAAAAACATTCAGTACTTC

J: TRBJ2-7
D: .
V: TRBV11-2
size: .
CDR3: CASSNGGTYEQYF
DNA: TGTGCCAGCAGCAATGGGGGGACGTACGAGCAGTACTTC

J: TRBJ2-2
D: .
V: TRBV6-1
size: once
CDR3: CASSPVGPGELFF
DNA: TGTGCCAGCAGTCCTGTTGGACCCGGGGAGCTGTTTTTT

J: TRBJ2-2
D: .
V: TRBV7-2
size: .
CDR3: CASRTGTNTGELFF
DNA: TGTGCCAGCAGGACAGGAACTAACACCGGGGAGCTGTTTTTT

J: TRBJ2-3
D: .
V: TRBV5-8
size: .
CDR3: CASSLVGTDTQYF
DNA: TGTGCCAGCAGCTTGGTTGGCACAGATACGCAGTATTTT

J: TRBJ2-4
D: .
V: TRBV5-1
size: .
CDR3: CASSLGTLGNIQYF
DNA: TGCGCCAGCAGCTTGGGCACCCTGGGGAACATTCAGTACTTC

J: TRBJ2-2
D: .
V: TRBV7-2
size: .
CDR3: CASSFDLGGRELFF
DNA: TGTGCCAGCAGCTTCGATTTAGGTGGAAGGGAGCTGTTTTTT

J: TRBJ2-2
D: .
V: TRBV6-5
size: .
CDR3: CASRGIANTGELFF
DNA: TGTGCCAGCAGGGGGATTGCGAACACCGGGGAGCTGTTTTTT

J: TRBJ1-2
D: .
V: TRBV2
size: few
CDR3: CASSFVNYGYTF
DNA: TGTGCCAGCAGTTTTGTTAACTATGGCTACACCTTC

J: TRBJ2-5
D: TRBD1
V: TRBV5-1
size: .
CDR3: CASSFGGTGGETQYF
DNA: TGCGCCAGCAGCTTTGGCGGGACAGGAGGAGAGACCCAGTACTTC

J: TRBJ2-4
D: .
V: TRBV2
size: .
CDR3: CASSGFRDNIQYF
DNA: TGTGCCAGCAGTGGGTTTAGGGATAACATTCAGTACTTC

J: TRBJ2-7
D: .
V: TRBV9
size: .
CDR3: CASSTLGTSYEQYF
DNA: TGTGCCAGCAGCACGTTGGGGACTTCCTACGAGCAGTACTTC

J: TRBJ1-1
D: TRBD1
V: TRBV18
size: .
CDR3: CASSGDRSTEAFF
DNA: TGTGCCAGCTCAGGGGACAGGAGCACTGAAGCTTTCTTT

J: TRBJ2-1
D: .
V: TRBV30
size: .
CDR3: CAGRDSINEQFF
DNA: TGTGCCGGGCGGGACTCGATCAATGAGCAGTTCTTC

J: TRBJ2-1
D: TRBD1
V: TRBV7-9
size: .
CDR3: CASSTDRGREYNEQFF
DNA: TGTGCCAGCAGCACCGACAGGGGGCGGGAATACAATGAGCAGTTCTTC

J: TRBJ1-3
D: .
V: TRBV10-3
size: .
CDR3: CAIASGGGALGNTIYF
DNA: TGTGCCATCGCCTCCGGTGGGGGGGCGCTTGGAAACACCATATATTTT

J: TRBJ1-5
D: TRBD1
V: TRBV7-9
size: .
CDR3: CASSLATGGTNQPQHF
DNA: TGTGCCAGCAGCTTAGCCACAGGGGGAACCAATCAGCCCCAGCATTTT

J: TRBJ1-2
D: TRBD1
V: TRBV19
size: once
CDR3: CASSPGTGRNYGYTF
DNA: TGTGCCAGTAGTCCCGGGACAGGAAGGAACTATGGCTACACCTTC

J: TRBJ2-6
D: .
V: TRBV7-3
size: .
CDR3: CASSPWGSGANVLTF
DNA: TGTGCCAGCAGCCCCTGGGGGTCTGGGGCCAACGTCCTGACTTTC

J: TRBJ1-6
D: .
V: TRBV19
size: once
CDR3: CASKDSTYNSPLHF
DNA: TGTGCCAGTAAGGACAGTACCTATAATTCACCCCTCCACTTT

J: TRBJ2-2
D: TRBD1
V: TRBV7-2
size: .
CDR3: CASSPGQGSTGELFF
DNA: TGTGCCAGCAGCCCCGGACAGGGGAGCACCGGGGAGCTGTTTTTT

J: TRBJ2-1
D: TRBD2
V: TRBV9
size: .
CDR3: CASGGYNEQFF
DNA: TGTGCCTCGGGGGGCTACAATGAGCAGTTCTTC

J: TRBJ2-7
D: TRBD1
V: TRBV5-1
size: .
CDR3: CASSLEWGQGNQQYF
DNA: TGCGCCAGCAGCTTGGAATGGGGACAGGGCAACCAGCAGTACTTC

J: TRBJ2-3
D: .
V: TRBV21-1
size: few
CDR3: CASSKALYGLTYTDTQYF
DNA: TGTGCCAGCAGCAAAGCGCTTTACGGGCTAACCTACACAGATACGCAGTATTTT

J: TRBJ2-5
D: .
V: TRBV2
size: .
CDR3: CASIKTRQGTQYF
DNA: TGTGCCAGCATCAAGACTCGCCAAGGGACCCAGTACTTC

J: TRBJ2-1
D: .
V: TRBV6-5
size: .
CDR3: CASGYNEQFF
DNA: TGTGCCAGCGGGTACAATGAGCAGTTCTTC

J: TRBJ2-7
D: .
V: TRBV4-2
size: once
CDR3: CASSQAGTSRSTEQYF
DNA: TGTGCCAGCAGCCAAGCTGGTACTAGCCGATCGACCGAGCAGTACTTC

J: TRBJ1-1
D: .
V: TRBV6-4
size: once
CDR3: CASRGGNTEAFF
DNA: TGTGCCAGCAGAGGGGGTAACACTGAAGCTTTCTTT

J: TRBJ1-4
D: .
V: TRBV18
size: few
CDR3: CASSPPYQRLAGEKLFF
DNA: TGTGCCAGCTCACCACCGTACCAGAGGCTAGCGGGTGAAAAACTGTTTTTT

J: TRBJ1-6
D: TRBD1
V: TRBV9
size: .
CDR3: CASSARTGKGNSPLHF
DNA: TGTGCCAGCAGCGCCCGGACAGGGAAGGGTAATTCACCCCTCCACTTT

J: TRBJ2-1
D: TRBD2
V: TRBV2
size: .
CDR3: CASTLGASGNYNEQFF
DNA: TGTGCCAGCACCCTTGGAGCTAGCGGGAATTACAATGAGCAGTTCTTC

J: TRBJ2-3
D: .
V: TRBV20-1
size: .
CDR3: CSASLDTQYF
DNA: TGCAGTGCTAGTTTAGATACGCAGTATTTT

J: TRBJ2-3
D: TRBD1
V: TRBV19
size: .
CDR3: CASSILDRQDTDTQYF
DNA: TGTGCCAGTAGTATCCTGGACAGGCAGGACACAGATACGCAGTATTTT

J: TRBJ2-5
D: .
V: TRBV7-8
size: .
CDR3: CASSGSGRLQETQYF
DNA: TGTGCCAGCAGCGGCTCGGGACGGCTCCAAGAGACCCAGTACTTC

J: TRBJ2-5
D: .
V: TRBV7-8
size: .
CDR3: CASSLDSSGETQYF
DNA: TGTGCCAGCAGCTTGGACTCCTCGGGGGAGACCCAGTACTTC

J: TRBJ1-3
D: .
V: TRBV7-8
size: .
CDR3: CASSLAPGLGSGNTIYF
DNA: TGTGCCAGCAGCTTAGCGCCCGGGTTGGGCTCTGGAAACACCATATATTTT

J: TRBJ2-1
D: .
V: TRBV15
size: .
CDR3: CATSSRLGQNNEQFF
DNA: TGTGCCACCAGCTCCCGGTTGGGACAAAACAATGAGCAGTTCTTC

J: TRBJ2-7
D: TRBD2
V: TRBV10-1
size: once
CDR3: CASSESSGGFYEQYF
DNA: TGCGCCAGCAGTGAGTCGAGCGGGGGGTTCTACGAGCAGTACTTC

J: TRBJ1-3
D: TRBD1
V: TRBV9
size: .
CDR3: CASSARQGEFGNTIYF
DNA: TGTGCCAGCAGCGCCCGACAGGGTGAATTCGGAAACACCATATATTTT

J: TRBJ2-1
D: .
V: TRBV7-3
size: .
CDR3: CASSLFEEQFF
DNA: TGTGCCAGCAGCTTATTCGAAGAGCAGTTCTTC

J: TRBJ2-5
D: TRBD1
V: TRBV5-4
size: .
CDR3: CASSRQGKTQYF
DNA: TGTGCCAGCAGCAGACAGGGGAAGACCCAGTACTTC

J: TRBJ1-1
D: TRBD1
V: TRBV12-5
size: .
CDR3: CASGQTGESRATEAFF
DNA: TGTGCTAGTGGACAGACAGGGGAAAGTCGGGCCACTGAAGCTTTCTTT

J: TRBJ2-1
D: TRBD1
V: TRBV18
size: .
CDR3: CASSRTGNEQFF
DNA: TGTGCCAGCTCACGGACAGGGAATGAGCAGTTCTTC

J: TRBJ2-1
D: .
V: TRBV15
size: .
CDR3: CATSRSREFNNEQFF
DNA: TGTGCCACCAGCCGCTCTAGAGAGTTCAACAATGAGCAGTTCTTC

J: TRBJ1-1
D: TRBD1
V: TRBV28
size: .
CDR3: CASITGAHNLNTEAFF
DNA: TGTGCCAGCATCACAGGGGCCCATAATCTGAACACTGAAGCTTTCTTT

J: TRBJ1-1
D: TRBD1
V: TRBV10-3
size: few
CDR3: CAIGETGGDTEAFF
DNA: TGTGCCATCGGTGAGACAGGGGGGGACACTGAAGCTTTCTTT

J: TRBJ1-2
D: .
V: TRBV10-1
size: once
CDR3: CASSKKGVSDYGYTF
DNA: TGCGCCAGCAGTAAAAAGGGTGTTAGTGACTATGGCTACACCTTC

J: TRBJ2-7
D: TRBD1
V: TRBV18
size: .
CDR3: CASSPGTVNYEQYF
DNA: TGTGCCAGCTCACCAGGGACAGTTAACTACGAGCAGTACTTC

J: TRBJ2-7
D: .
V: TRBV9
size: once
CDR3: CASSVDPLTDNYEQYF
DNA: TGTGCCAGCAGCGTAGACCCCCTGACAGATAACTACGAGCAGTACTTC

J: TRBJ2-2
D: .
V: TRBV27
size: .
CDR3: CASSLGNTGELFF
DNA: TGTGCCAGCAGTTTAGGGAACACCGGGGAGCTGTTTTTT

J: TRBJ2-5
D: .
V: TRBV15
size: .
CDR3: CATSLGETQYF
DNA: TGTGCCACCAGCCTCGGGGAGACCCAGTACTTC

J: TRBJ1-3
D: TRBD1
V: TRBV7-8
size: .
CDR3: CASSISGTVSNTIYF
DNA: TGTGCCAGCAGCATTTCCGGGACAGTATCCAACACCATATATTTT

J: TRBJ2-5
D: TRBD2
V: TRBV19
size: .
CDR3: CASSLGLDEQTQYF
DNA: TGTGCCAGTAGCTTGGGACTAGACGAGCAGACCCAGTACTTC

J: TRBJ1-2
D: .
V: TRBV2
size: .
CDR3: CASSVFQGGYTF
DNA: TGTGCCAGCAGTGTTTTCCAGGGAGGCTACACCTTC

J: TRBJ2-5
D: TRBD2
V: TRBV5-4
size: .
CDR3: CASTAGGRSGGARETQYF
DNA: TGTGCCAGCACCGCAGGGGGACGAAGCGGGGGGGCCCGGGAGACCCAGTACTTC